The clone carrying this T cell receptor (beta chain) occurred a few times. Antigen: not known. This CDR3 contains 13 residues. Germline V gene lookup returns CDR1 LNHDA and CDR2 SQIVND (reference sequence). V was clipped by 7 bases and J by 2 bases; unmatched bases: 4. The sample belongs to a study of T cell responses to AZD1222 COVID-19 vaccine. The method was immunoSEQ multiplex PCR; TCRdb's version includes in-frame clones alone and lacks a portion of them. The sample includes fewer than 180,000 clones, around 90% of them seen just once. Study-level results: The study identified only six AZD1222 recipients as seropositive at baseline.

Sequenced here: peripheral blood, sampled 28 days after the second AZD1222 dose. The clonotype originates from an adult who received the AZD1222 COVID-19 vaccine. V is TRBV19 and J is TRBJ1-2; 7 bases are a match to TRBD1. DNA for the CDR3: TGTGCCAGTACTCCGGGACAGAACTATGGCTACACCTTC. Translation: CASTPGQNYGYTF.